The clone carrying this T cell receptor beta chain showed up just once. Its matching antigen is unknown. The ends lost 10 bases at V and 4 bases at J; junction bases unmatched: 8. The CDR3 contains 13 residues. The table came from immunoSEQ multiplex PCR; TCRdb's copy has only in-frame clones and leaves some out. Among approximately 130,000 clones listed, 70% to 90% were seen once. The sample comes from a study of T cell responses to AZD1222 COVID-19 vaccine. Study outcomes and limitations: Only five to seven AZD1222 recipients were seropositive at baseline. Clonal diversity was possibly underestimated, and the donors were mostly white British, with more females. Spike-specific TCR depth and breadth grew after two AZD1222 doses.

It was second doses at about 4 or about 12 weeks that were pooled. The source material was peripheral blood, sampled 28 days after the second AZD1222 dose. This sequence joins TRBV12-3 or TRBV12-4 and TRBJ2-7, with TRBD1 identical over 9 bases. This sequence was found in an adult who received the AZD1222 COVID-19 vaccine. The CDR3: CAISRDRAYEQYF. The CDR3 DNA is TGTGCCATCTCCCGGGACAGGGCTTACGAGCAGTACTTC.